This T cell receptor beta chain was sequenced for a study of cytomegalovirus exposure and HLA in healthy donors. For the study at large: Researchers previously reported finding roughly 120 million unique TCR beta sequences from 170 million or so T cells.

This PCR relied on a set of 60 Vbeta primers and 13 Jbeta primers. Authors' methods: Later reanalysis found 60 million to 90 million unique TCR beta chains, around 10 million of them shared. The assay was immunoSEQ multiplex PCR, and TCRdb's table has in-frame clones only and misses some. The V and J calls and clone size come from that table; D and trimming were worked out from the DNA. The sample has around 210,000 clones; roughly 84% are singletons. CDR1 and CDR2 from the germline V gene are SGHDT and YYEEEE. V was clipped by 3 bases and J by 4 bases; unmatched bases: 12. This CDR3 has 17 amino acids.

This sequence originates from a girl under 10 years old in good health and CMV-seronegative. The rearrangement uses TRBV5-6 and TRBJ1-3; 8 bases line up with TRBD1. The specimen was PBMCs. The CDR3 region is CASSSTTWTGPGNTIYF. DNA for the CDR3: TGTGCCAGCAGCTCGACTACTTGGACAGGGCCAGGAAACACCATATATTTT. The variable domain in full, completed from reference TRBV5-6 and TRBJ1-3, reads DAGVTQSPTHLIKTRGQQVTLRCSPKSGHDTVSWYQQALGQGPQFIFQYYEEEERQRGNFPDRFSGHQFPNYSSELNVNALLLGDSALYLCASSSTTWTGPGNTIYFGEGSWLTVV.